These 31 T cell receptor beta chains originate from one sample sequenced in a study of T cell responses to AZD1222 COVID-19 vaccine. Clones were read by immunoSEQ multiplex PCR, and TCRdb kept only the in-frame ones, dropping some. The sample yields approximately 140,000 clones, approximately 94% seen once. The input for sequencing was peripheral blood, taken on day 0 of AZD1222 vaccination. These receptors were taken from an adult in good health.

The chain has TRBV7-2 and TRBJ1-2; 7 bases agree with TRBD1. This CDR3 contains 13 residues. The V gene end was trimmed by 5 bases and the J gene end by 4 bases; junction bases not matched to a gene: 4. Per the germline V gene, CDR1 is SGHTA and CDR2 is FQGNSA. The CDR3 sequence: CASSLDRAYGYTF. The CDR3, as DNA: TGTGCCAGCAGCCTAGACAGGGCCTATGGCTACACCTTC.

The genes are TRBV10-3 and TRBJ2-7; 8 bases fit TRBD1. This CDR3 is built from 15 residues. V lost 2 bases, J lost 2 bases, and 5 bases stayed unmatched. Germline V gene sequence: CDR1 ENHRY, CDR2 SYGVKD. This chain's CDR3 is CAISEGTGTAYEQYF. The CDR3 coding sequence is TGTGCCATCAGTGAGGGGACAGGTACTGCCTACGAGCAGTACTTC.

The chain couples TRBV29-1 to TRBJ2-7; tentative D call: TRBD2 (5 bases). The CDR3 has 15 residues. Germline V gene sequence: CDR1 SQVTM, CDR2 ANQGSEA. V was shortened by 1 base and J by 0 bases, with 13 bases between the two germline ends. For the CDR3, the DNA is TGCAGCGTTGAAGTCCCCGGACTGATCTCCTACGAGCAGTACTTC. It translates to CSVEVPGLISYEQYF.

CDR3 in amino acids: CASSAQHNSETQYF. DNA of the CDR3: TGTGCCAGCAGCGCCCAGCACAACTCTGAGACCCAGTACTTC. The V call is TRBV7-2, the J call TRBJ2-5; no reliable D call. The CDR3 runs to 14 residues. V was shortened by 5 bases and J by 5 bases, with 15 bases between the two germline ends. The V gene's germline CDR1 is SGHTA and CDR2 FQGNSA.

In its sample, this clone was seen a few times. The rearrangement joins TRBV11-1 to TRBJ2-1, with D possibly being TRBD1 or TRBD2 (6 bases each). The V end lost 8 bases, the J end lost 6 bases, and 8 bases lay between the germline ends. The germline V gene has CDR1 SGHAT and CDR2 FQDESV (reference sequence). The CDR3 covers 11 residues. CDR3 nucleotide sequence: TGTGCCAGCGGGGGGCCCAATGAGCAGTTCTTC. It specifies CASGGPNEQFF. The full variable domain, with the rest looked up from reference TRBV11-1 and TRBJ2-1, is EAEVAQSPRYKITEKSQAVAFWCDPISGHATLYWYRQILGQGPELLVQFQDESVVDDSQLPKDRFSAERLKGVDSTLKIQPAELGDSAMYLCASGGPNEQFFGPGTRLTVL.

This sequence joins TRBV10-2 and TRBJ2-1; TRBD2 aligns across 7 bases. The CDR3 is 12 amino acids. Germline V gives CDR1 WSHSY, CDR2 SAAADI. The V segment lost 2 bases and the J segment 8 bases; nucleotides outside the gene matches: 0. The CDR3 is CASSESGDEQFF. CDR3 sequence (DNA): TGCGCCAGCAGTGAGAGCGGGGATGAGCAGTTCTTC.

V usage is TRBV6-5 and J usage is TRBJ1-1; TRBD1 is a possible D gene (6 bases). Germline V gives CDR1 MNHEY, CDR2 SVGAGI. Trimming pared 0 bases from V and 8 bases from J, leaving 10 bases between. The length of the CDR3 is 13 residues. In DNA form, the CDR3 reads TGTGCCAGCAGTTACTCGGGGGGGGCCGAAGCTTTCTTT. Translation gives CASSYSGGAEAFF.

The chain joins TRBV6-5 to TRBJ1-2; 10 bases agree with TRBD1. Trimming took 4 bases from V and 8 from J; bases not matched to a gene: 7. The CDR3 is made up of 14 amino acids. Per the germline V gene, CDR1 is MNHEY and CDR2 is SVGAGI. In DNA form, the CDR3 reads TGTGCCAGCAGTTCAGACAGGGGGCAGGCGGGCTACACCTTC. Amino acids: CASSSDRGQAGYTF.

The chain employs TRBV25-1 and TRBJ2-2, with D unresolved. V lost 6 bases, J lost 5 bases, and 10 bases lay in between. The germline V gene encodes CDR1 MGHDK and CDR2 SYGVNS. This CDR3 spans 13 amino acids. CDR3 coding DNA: TGTGCCAGCAGGGTACCTCGAACCGGGGAGCTGTTTTTT. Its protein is CASRVPRTGELFF.

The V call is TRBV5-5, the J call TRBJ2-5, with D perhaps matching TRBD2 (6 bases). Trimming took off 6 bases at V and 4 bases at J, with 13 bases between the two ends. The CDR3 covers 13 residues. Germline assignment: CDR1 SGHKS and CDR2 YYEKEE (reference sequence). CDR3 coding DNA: TGTGCCAGCATCCGGGACTTGGGAGAGACCCAGTACTTC. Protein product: CASIRDLGETQYF.

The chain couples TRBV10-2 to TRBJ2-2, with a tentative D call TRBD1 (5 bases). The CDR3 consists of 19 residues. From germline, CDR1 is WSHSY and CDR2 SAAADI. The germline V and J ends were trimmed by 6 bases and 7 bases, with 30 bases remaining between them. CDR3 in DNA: TGCGCCAGCAGCGGGCTAGGGGTCGAGCGACCTGAAACGGGCGGGGAGCTGTTTTTT. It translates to CASSGLGVERPETGGELFF.

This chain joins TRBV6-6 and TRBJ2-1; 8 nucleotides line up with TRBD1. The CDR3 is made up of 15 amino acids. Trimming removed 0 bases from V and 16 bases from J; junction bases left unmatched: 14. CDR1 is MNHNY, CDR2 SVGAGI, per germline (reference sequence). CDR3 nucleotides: TGTGCCAGCAGTTACTCGGCTATGGGGGCAGGGGGCAATTTCTTC. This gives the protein CASSYSAMGAGGNFF.

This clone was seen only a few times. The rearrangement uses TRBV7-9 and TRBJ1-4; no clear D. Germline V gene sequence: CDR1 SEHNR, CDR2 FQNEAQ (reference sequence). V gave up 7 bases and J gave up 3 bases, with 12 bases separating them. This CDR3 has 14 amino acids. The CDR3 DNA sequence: TGTGCCAGCAACTCAGGCCCTTCTAATGAAAAACTGTTTTTT. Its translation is CASNSGPSNEKLFF.

The CDR3 region is CASSSNIGTSDNEQFF. In DNA, the CDR3 is TGTGCCAGCAGCTCAAATATCGGGACTAGCGACAATGAGCAGTTCTTC. This chain links TRBV7-8 with TRBJ2-1, with 10 positions matching TRBD2. Per germline, CDR1 SGHVS and CDR2 FQNEAQ. The J segment lost 5 bases and the V segment lost 4 bases, leaving 8 bases of the junction unmatched. This CDR3 spans 16 amino acids.

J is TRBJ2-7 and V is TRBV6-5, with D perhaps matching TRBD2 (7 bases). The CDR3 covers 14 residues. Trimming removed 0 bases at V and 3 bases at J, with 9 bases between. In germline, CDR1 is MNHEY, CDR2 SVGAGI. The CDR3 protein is CASSYSRGGYEQYF. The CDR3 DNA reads TGTGCCAGCAGTTACTCGAGGGGGGGCTACGAGCAGTACTTC.

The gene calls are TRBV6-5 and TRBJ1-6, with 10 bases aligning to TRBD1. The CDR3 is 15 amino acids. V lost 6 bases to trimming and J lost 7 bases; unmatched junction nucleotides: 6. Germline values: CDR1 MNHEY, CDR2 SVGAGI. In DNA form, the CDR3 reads TGTGCCAGCAGCTTCGGGACAGGGGTCAATTCACCCCTCCACTTT. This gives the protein CASSFGTGVNSPLHF.

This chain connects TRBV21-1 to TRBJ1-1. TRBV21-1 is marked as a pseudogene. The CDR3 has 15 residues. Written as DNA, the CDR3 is TGTGCCAGCAGCAAAGTGGGACGGACGAACACTGAAGCTTTCTTT. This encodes CASSKVGRTNTEAFF.

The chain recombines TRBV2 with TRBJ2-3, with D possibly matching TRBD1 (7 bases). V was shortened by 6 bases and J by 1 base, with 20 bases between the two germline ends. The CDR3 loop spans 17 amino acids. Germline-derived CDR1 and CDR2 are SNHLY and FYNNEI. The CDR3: CASSLRQGGGGTDTQYF. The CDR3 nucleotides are TGTGCCAGCAGCCTTCGACAGGGAGGCGGCGGCACAGATACGCAGTATTTT.

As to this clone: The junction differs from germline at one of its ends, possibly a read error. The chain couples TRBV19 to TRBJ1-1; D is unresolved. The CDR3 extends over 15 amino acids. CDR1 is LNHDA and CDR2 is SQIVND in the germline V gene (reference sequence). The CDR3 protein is CASSPRPNLNTEAFF. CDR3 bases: TGTGCCAGTAGTCCCCGACCGAATTTGAATACTGAAGCTTTCTTT.

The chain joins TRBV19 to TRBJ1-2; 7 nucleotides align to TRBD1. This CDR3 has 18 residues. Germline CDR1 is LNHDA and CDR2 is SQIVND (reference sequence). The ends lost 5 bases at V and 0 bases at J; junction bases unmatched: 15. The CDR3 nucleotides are TGTGCCAGTAGTCTCCGACAGGGAATGGGCGCAGCTAACTATGGCTACACCTTC. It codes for CASSLRQGMGAANYGYTF. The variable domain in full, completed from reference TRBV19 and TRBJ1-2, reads DGGITQSPKYLFRKEGQNVTLSCEQNLNHDAMYWYRQDPGQGLRLIYYSQIVNDFQKGDIAEGYSVSREKKESFPLTVTSAQKNPTAFYLCASSLRQGMGAANYGYTFGSGTRLTVV.

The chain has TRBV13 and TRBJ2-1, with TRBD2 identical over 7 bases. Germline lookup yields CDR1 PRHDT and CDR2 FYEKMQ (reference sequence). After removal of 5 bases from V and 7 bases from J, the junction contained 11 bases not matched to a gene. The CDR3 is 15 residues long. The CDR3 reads CASSPGGAGYNEQFF. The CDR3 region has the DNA TGTGCCAGCAGCCCCGGAGGAGCGGGGTATAATGAGCAGTTCTTC.

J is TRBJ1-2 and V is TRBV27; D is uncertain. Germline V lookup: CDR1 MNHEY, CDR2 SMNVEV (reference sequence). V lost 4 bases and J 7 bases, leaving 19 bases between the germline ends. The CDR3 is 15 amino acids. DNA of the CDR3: TGTGCCAGCAGTTCCTTTTCGGACGCACGCGGTGGCTACACCTTC. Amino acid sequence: CASSSFSDARGGYTF.

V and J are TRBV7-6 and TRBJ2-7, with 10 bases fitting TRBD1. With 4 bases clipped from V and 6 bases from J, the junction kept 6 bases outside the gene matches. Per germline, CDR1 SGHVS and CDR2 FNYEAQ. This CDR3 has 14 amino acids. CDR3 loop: CASSSRTGGSEQYF. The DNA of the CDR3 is TGTGCCAGCAGCTCCCGGACAGGGGGAAGCGAGCAGTACTTC.

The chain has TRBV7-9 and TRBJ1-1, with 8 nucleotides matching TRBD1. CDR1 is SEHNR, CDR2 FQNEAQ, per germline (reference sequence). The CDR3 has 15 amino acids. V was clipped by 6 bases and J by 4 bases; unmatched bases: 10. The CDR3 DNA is TGTGCCAGCAGACCGTATAAGGACAGGGCCACTGAAGCTTTCTTT. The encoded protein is CASRPYKDRATEAFF.

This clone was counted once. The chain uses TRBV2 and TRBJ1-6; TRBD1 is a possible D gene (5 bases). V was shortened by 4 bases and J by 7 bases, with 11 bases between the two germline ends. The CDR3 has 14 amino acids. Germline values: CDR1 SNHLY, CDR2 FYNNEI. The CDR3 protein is CASSAGTKNSPLHF. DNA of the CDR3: TGTGCCAGCAGTGCGGGGACGAAGAATTCACCCCTCCACTTT.

CDR3 nucleotides: TGTGCCAGTAACCGAGGACAGGGCCGTGGCTATGGCTACACCTTC. Its protein is CASNRGQGRGYGYTF. This chain uses TRBV19 with TRBJ1-2, with 8 positions matching TRBD1. V was pared by 7 bases and J by 4 bases, with 11 bases of the junction left unmatched. The CDR3 runs to 15 residues. The germline CDR1 and CDR2 sequences are LNHDA and SQIVND (reference sequence).

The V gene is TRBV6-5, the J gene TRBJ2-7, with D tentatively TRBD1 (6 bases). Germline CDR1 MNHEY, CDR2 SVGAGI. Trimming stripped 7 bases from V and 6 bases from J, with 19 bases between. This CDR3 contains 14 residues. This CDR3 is CASNKDSWPGEQYF. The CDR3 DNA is TGTGCCAGCAATAAGGACAGCTGGCCAGGCGAGCAGTACTTC.

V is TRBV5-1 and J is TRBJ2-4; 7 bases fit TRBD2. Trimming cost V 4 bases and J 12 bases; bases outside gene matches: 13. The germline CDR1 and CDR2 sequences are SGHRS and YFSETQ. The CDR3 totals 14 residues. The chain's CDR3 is CASSRGLDSAGQYF. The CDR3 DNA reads TGCGCCAGCAGCCGTGGACTAGATTCAGCGGGTCAGTACTTC.

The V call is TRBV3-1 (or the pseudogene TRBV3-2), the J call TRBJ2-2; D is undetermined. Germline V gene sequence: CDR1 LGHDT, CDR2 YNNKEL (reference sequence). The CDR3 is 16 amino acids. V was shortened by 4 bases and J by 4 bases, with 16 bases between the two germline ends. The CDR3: CASSLRKLASTGELFF. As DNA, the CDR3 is TGTGCCAGCAGCCTCCGAAAGCTGGCGAGCACCGGGGAGCTGTTTTTT.

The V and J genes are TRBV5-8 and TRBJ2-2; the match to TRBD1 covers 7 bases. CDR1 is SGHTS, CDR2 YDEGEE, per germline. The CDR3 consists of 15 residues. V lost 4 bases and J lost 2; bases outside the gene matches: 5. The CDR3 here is CASSHGTANTGELFF. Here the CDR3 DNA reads TGTGCCAGCAGCCACGGGACAGCCAACACCGGGGAGCTGTTTTTT.

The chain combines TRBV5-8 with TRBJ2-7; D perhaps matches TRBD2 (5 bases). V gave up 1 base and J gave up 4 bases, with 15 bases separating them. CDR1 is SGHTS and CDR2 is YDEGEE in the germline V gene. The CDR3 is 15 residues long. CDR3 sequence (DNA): TGTGCCAGCAGCTTGTTCGGGGATCCGGGTTACGAGCAGTACTTC. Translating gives CASSLFGDPGYEQYF.